This T cell receptor beta chain was identified during a study of blood T cell repertoires in COVID-19. For the study at large: Researchers got acute and convalescent COVID-19 samples from the United States, Italy and Spain. Sources were T cells, B-cell-depleted T cells, or PBMCs; the material itself was cDNA or gDNA.

Assignments of participants to cohorts depended upon their own reported clinical history. The repertoire was sequenced with immunoSEQ multiplex PCR; TCRdb's copy has only in-frame clones and lacks some. The repertoire has fewer than 300,000 clones, 75% to 95% of them found once; the top ten carry roughly 1.1%. V trimming: 5 bases; J trimming: 9 bases; junction bases outside the gene matches: 12. The CDR3 spans 15 residues. Germline V gene sequence: CDR1 SEHNR, CDR2 FQNEAQ (reference sequence). This clonotype was sampled from a woman aged 30 to 39 who had recovered from COVID-19. V is TRBV7-9 and J is TRBJ2-7, with 11 bases that match TRBD2. Material: PBMCs or T cells enriched from blood (not recorded which). CDR3 DNA: TGTGCCAGCAGCACCTGGAGGGGACTAGCGGACCGGCAGTACTTC. This encodes CASSTWRGLADRQYF. The full variable domain, with the rest looked up from reference TRBV7-9 and TRBJ2-7, is DTGVSQNPRHKITKRGQNVTFRCDPISEHNRLYWYRQTLGQGPEFLTYFQNEAQLEKSRLLSDRFSAERPKGSFSTLEIQRTEQGDSAMYLCASSTWRGLADRQYFGPGTRLTVT.